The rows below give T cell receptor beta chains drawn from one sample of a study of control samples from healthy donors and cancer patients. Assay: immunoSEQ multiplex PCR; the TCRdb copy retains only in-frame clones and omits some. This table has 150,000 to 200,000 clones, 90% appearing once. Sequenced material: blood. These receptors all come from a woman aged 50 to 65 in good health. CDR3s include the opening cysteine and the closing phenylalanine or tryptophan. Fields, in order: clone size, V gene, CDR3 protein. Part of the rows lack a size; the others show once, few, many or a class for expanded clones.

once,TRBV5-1,CASLKGGNPSTDTQYF
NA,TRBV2,CASTGHGTYEQYF
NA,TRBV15,CATSRDGQAGDYGYTF
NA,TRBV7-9,CASSGWTGAYNEQFF
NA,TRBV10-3,CAISESLAGASNEQFF
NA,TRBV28,CASSLEQSQRGYTF
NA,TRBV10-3,CAIHGDNEQFF
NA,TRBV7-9,CASSRPGDTEAFF
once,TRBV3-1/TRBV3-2,CASSQEGTNNSPLHF
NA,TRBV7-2,CASSLVPAGGLQFF
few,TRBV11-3,CASSLAPGISTDTQYF
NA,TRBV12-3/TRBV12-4,CASSLAKKAFF
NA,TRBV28,CASSLHRGLNEKLFF
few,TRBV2,CASRDSEVGRGYTF
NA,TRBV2,CASRRERLTGELFF
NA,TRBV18,CASSRDSSNEQFF
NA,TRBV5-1,CASSLTSGGTYNEQFF
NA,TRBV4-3,CASSQVQGATEAFF
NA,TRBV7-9,CASSLGTSGPSYEQYF
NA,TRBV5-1,CASSLKRAGSTDTQYF
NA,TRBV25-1,CASSESTRLAGAGDTQYF
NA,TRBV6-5,CASGVKGKRTGELFF
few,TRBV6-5,CASSRRDRGNSPLHF
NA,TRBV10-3,CAISETGTGTTDTQYF
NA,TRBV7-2,CASSPGWSGPDTQYF
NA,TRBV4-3,CASRRSGSNEQFF
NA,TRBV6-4,CASSAFQGGTEAFF
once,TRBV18,CATGLAGGREQFF
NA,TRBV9,CASSVGGQQPVEQYF
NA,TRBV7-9,CASSLDRVVGTGELFF
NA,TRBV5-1,CASSLMYTGQGSNSPLHF
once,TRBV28,CASRTDTYEQYF
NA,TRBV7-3,CASSPSLNTEAFF
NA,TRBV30,CAWGPKGPQPQHF
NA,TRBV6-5,CASSSWQGLNQPQHF
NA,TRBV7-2,CASSLGFTEQYF
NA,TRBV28,CASTPQLGQVEAFF
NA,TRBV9,CASSVGTLAETQYF
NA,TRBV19,CASSKEGAQSNQPQHF
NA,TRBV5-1,CASSFGGGELFF
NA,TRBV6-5,CASSYSGGHTTFAFF
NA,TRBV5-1,CASSFSSSQLQETQYF